These T cell receptor beta chains were read from a single sample in a study of blood T cell repertoires in COVID-19. Libraries were prepared by immunoSEQ multiplex PCR; TCRdb keeps only in-frame clonotypes and omits some of them. The sample contains 85,000 to 130,000 clones, 92% of which appear only once. Sequenced input: peripheral blood. The receptors stem from a man between 65 and 85 years old with acute or convalescent COVID-19. Both conserved end residues are part of each CDR3. Fields, in order: clone size, D gene, J gene, V gene, CDR3 protein, CDR3 DNA. A D gene is named only where the DNA matches it firmly. A row's size may be missing; if present it is once, few, many or a size class.

size: NA
D: TRBD1
J: TRBJ1-1
V: TRBV18
CDR3: CASSPQRDRGPGGAFF
DNA: TGTGCCAGCTCACCGCAGCGGGACAGGGGGCCCGGAGGAGCTTTCTTT

size: NA
D: NA
J: TRBJ2-5
V: TRBV14
CDR3: CASSQSTETQYF
DNA: TGTGCCAGCAGCCAGTCTACAGAGACCCAGTACTTC

size: NA
D: NA
J: TRBJ1-1
V: TRBV27
CDR3: CASSLYRVGTEAFF
DNA: TGTGCCAGCAGTTTATACAGGGTAGGGACTGAAGCTTTCTTT

size: NA
D: NA
J: TRBJ2-7
V: TRBV5-6
CDR3: CASSYSNEQYF
DNA: TGTGCCAGCAGCTACTCTAACGAGCAGTACTTC

size: NA
D: NA
J: TRBJ2-1
V: TRBV7-2
CDR3: CASLLPGLPYNEQFF
DNA: TGTGCCAGCCTACTCCCGGGACTGCCTTACAATGAGCAGTTCTTC

size: NA
D: NA
J: TRBJ2-4
V: TRBV19
CDR3: CASSIQGREAKNIQYF
DNA: TGTGCCAGTAGTATACAGGGCCGAGAAGCCAAAAACATTCAGTACTTC

size: NA
D: TRBD2
J: TRBJ2-1
V: TRBV13
CDR3: CASSSISGRVPYNEQFF
DNA: TGTGCCAGCAGCTCGATCAGCGGGAGGGTCCCCTACAATGAGCAGTTCTTC

size: NA
D: NA
J: TRBJ2-5
V: TRBV24-1
CDR3: CATSDLAQETQYF
DNA: TGTGCCACCAGTGATTTAGCCCAAGAGACCCAGTACTTC

size: NA
D: NA
J: TRBJ2-1
V: TRBV12-5
CDR3: CASGPPGYNEQFF
DNA: TGTGCTAGTGGTCCCCCAGGGTACAATGAGCAGTTCTTC

size: NA
D: TRBD1
J: TRBJ2-5
V: TRBV19
CDR3: CASSEGQGGETQYF
DNA: TGTGCCAGTAGTGAGGGACAGGGGGGGGAGACCCAGTACTTC

size: NA
D: TRBD1
J: TRBJ1-6
V: TRBV18
CDR3: CASSPNGQGNSPLHF
DNA: TGTGCCAGCTCACCGAACGGACAGGGGAATTCACCCCTCCACTTT

size: NA
D: NA
J: TRBJ2-5
V: TRBV6-5
CDR3: CASGSGETQYF
DNA: TGTGCCAGCGGGAGTGGGGAGACCCAGTACTTC

size: NA
D: TRBD1
J: TRBJ2-7
V: TRBV5-1
CDR3: CASSQWTGSFYEQYF
DNA: TGCGCCAGCAGCCAATGGACAGGATCCTTCTACGAGCAGTACTTC

size: NA
D: TRBD2
J: TRBJ2-7
V: TRBV6-6
CDR3: CASSPRLPGHRLAGGYEQYF
DNA: TGTGCCAGCAGTCCCCGATTACCGGGACACCGACTAGCGGGGGGATACGAGCAGTACTTC

size: NA
D: NA
J: TRBJ2-1
V: TRBV6-5
CDR3: CASIPGHQNNEQFF
DNA: TGTGCCAGCATTCCGGGACATCAGAACAATGAGCAGTTCTTC

size: NA
D: NA
J: TRBJ1-3
V: TRBV6-5
CDR3: CASSYRTAGNTIYF
DNA: TGTGCCAGCAGTTACAGAACAGCCGGAAACACCATATATTTT

size: once
D: TRBD1
J: TRBJ1-2
V: TRBV3-1/TRBV3-2
CDR3: CASSLRTGLRGGYTF
DNA: TGTGCCAGCAGCCTCCGGACAGGGCTCAGAGGTGGCTACACCTTC

size: NA
D: TRBD1
J: TRBJ1-5
V: TRBV19
CDR3: CASSDRAGNQPQHF
DNA: TGTGCCAGTAGTGACAGGGCAGGCAATCAGCCCCAGCATTTT

size: NA
D: TRBD1
J: TRBJ1-6
V: TRBV7-2
CDR3: CASSLRQGASNSPLHF
DNA: TGTGCCAGCAGCTTACGTCAGGGGGCTTCTAATTCACCCCTCCACTTT

size: NA
D: NA
J: TRBJ1-4
V: TRBV7-6
CDR3: CASSLGRGAELFF
DNA: TGTGCCAGCAGCTTAGGGCGGGGAGCTGAACTGTTTTTT

size: NA
D: NA
J: TRBJ1-4
V: TRBV18
CDR3: CASSYTGFNEKLFF
DNA: TGTGCCAGCTCGTACACAGGATTTAATGAAAAACTGTTTTTT

size: NA
D: TRBD1
J: TRBJ2-6
V: TRBV6-5
CDR3: CASRPDRGGANVLTF
DNA: TGTGCCAGCAGGCCAGACAGGGGTGGGGCCAACGTCCTGACTTTC

size: NA
D: NA
J: TRBJ1-2
V: TRBV10-2
CDR3: CASSDKAVGGYGYTF
DNA: TGCGCCAGCAGTGATAAGGCGGTGGGTGGCTATGGCTACACCTTC

size: NA
D: TRBD2
J: TRBJ2-7
V: TRBV5-1
CDR3: CASSLTTISGRRYEQYF
DNA: TGCGCCAGCAGCTTAACAACCATTAGCGGGAGGAGGTACGAGCAGTACTTC

size: few
D: TRBD1
J: TRBJ2-7
V: TRBV5-1
CDR3: CASTRGTGATEQYF
DNA: TGCGCCAGCACCAGAGGGACAGGGGCGACCGAGCAGTACTTC

size: NA
D: TRBD2
J: TRBJ2-1
V: TRBV10-3
CDR3: CAISFLAGVYNEQFF
DNA: TGTGCCATCAGTTTTCTAGCGGGGGTTTACAATGAGCAGTTCTTC

size: NA
D: TRBD1
J: TRBJ2-1
V: TRBV15
CDR3: CATSWGQSNEQFF
DNA: TGTGCCACCAGCTGGGGACAGAGCAATGAGCAGTTCTTC

size: NA
D: NA
J: TRBJ1-5
V: TRBV10-2
CDR3: CASTDTRGQPQHF
DNA: TGCGCCAGCACTGACACGCGGGGACAGCCCCAGCATTTT

size: NA
D: TRBD2
J: TRBJ2-4
V: TRBV12-3/TRBV12-4
CDR3: CASRGLAENIQYF
DNA: TGTGCCAGCAGAGGACTAGCGGAAAACATTCAGTACTTC

size: NA
D: TRBD2
J: TRBJ2-7
V: TRBV7-9
CDR3: CASSLMSGGAYEQYF
DNA: TGTGCCAGCAGCTTAATGAGCGGGGGGGCCTACGAGCAGTACTTC

size: NA
D: NA
J: TRBJ1-1
V: TRBV5-1
CDR3: CASSLAAGALRAFF
DNA: TGCGCCAGCAGCTTGGCGGCGGGGGCTCTAAGGGCTTTCTTT

size: once
D: TRBD2
J: TRBJ2-5
V: TRBV13
CDR3: CASSPGLAGETQYF
DNA: TGTGCCAGCAGCCCGGGACTAGCGGGAGAGACCCAGTACTTC

size: NA
D: NA
J: TRBJ2-5
V: TRBV19
CDR3: CASMHAGAQETQYF
DNA: TGTGCCAGTATGCACGCCGGAGCCCAAGAGACCCAGTACTTC

size: NA
D: NA
J: TRBJ2-7
V: TRBV5-1
CDR3: CASSSLAGSYEQYF
DNA: TGCGCCAGCAGCTCCCTTGCAGGGTCCTACGAGCAGTACTTC

size: NA
D: NA
J: TRBJ1-1
V: TRBV25-1
CDR3: CASSPTTVNTEAFF
DNA: TGTGCCAGCAGTCCGACCACAGTGAACACTGAAGCTTTCTTT

size: NA
D: TRBD1
J: TRBJ1-2
V: TRBV2
CDR3: CASSRDRSSYGYTF
DNA: TGTGCCAGCAGTCGGGACAGAAGCTCCTATGGCTACACCTTC

size: NA
D: NA
J: TRBJ2-7
V: TRBV10-3
CDR3: CAISESWDNYEQYF
DNA: TGTGCCATCAGTGAGTCATGGGACAACTACGAGCAGTACTTC

size: NA
D: NA
J: TRBJ1-2
V: TRBV28
CDR3: CASRHGQNIYGYTF
DNA: TGTGCCAGCAGACACGGACAGAATATTTATGGCTACACCTTC

size: NA
D: NA
J: TRBJ2-3
V: TRBV12-5
CDR3: CASGDFTGTDTQYF
DNA: TGTGCTAGTGGGGATTTTACAGGGACAGATACGCAGTATTTT

size: NA
D: NA
J: TRBJ1-5
V: TRBV19
CDR3: CASSIDPGSSLSNQPQHF
DNA: TGTGCCAGTAGTATAGATCCTGGCAGTTCTCTTAGCAATCAGCCCCAGCATTTT

size: NA
D: TRBD1
J: TRBJ1-5
V: TRBV10-2
CDR3: CASSPFGTGTSNQPQHF
DNA: TGCGCCAGCAGTCCATTTGGGACAGGGACTAGCAATCAGCCCCAGCATTTT

size: once
D: NA
J: TRBJ2-7
V: TRBV7-9
CDR3: CASSLVGGTASYEQYF
DNA: TGTGCCAGCAGCTTAGTGGGCGGGACAGCCTCCTACGAGCAGTACTTC

size: NA
D: TRBD2
J: TRBJ2-7
V: TRBV28
CDR3: CASSLLAGVGEQYF
DNA: TGTGCCAGCAGTTTGCTAGCGGGAGTAGGCGAGCAGTACTTC

size: NA
D: NA
J: TRBJ1-2
V: TRBV18
CDR3: CASSPPVGLGGYTF
DNA: TGTGCCAGCTCACCACCGGTGGGGCTAGGGGGCTACACCTTC

size: NA
D: NA
J: TRBJ2-2
V: TRBV6-6
CDR3: CASSYEAPNTGELFF
DNA: TGTGCCAGCAGTTACGAGGCACCGAACACCGGGGAGCTGTTTTTT

size: once
D: NA
J: TRBJ1-1
V: TRBV12-5
CDR3: CASGPRALNTEAFF
DNA: TGTGCTAGTGGCCCGAGGGCCCTAAACACTGAAGCTTTCTTT

size: NA
D: TRBD2
J: TRBJ2-7
V: TRBV7-2
CDR3: CASSLSGRYEQYF
DNA: TGTGCCAGCAGCCTTAGCGGGAGATACGAGCAGTACTTC

size: NA
D: NA
J: TRBJ1-6
V: TRBV7-2
CDR3: CASSQLTVVNSPLHF
DNA: TGTGCCAGCAGCCAGCTGACAGTCGTCAATTCACCCCTCCACTTT